This T cell receptor beta chain was identified in a study of blood T cell repertoires in COVID-19. About the research overall: Material from acute and convalescent COVID-19 was sourced from the United States, Italy and Spain.

V shed 4 bases and J 5 bases; nucleotides not matched to a gene: 1. The germline gives CDR1 KGHDR, CDR2 SFDVKD. CDR3 length: 13 residues. Original data processing: Reference gene primers were amplified, and this amplification served to estimate nucleated cell counts. Repertoires were generated with immunoSEQ multiplex PCR, while TCRdb's copy carries only in-frame clones and drops some. V, J and clone size reflect that table, while D and trimming were determined from the DNA. The table includes fewer than 250,000 clones, about 89% detected once. The TCR originated in a woman aged 60-75 years who had recovered from COVID-19. The chain combines TRBV24-1 with TRBJ2-1; 7 positions match TRBD1. Sequencing was performed on peripheral blood. As DNA, the CDR3 is TGTGCCACCAGTGAAACAGGGGACAATGAGCAGTTCTTC. Encoded protein: CATSETGDNEQFF.